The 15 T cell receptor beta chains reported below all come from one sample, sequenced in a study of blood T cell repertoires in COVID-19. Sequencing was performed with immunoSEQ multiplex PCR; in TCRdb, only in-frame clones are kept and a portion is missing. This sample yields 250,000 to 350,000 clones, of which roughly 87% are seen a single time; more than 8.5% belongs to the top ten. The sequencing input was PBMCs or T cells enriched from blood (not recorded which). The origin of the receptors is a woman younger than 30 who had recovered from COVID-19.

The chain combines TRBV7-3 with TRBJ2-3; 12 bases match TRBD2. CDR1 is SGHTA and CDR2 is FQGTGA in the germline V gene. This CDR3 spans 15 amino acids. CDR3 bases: TGTCCAGCTCGCCGACTAGCGGGAGATGGTGATACGCAGTATTTT. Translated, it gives CPARRLAGDGDTQYF.

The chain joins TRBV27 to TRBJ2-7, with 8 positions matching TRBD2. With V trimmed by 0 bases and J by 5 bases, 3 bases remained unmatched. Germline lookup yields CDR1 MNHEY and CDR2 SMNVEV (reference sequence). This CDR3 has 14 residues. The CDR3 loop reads CASSLSRGAHEQYF. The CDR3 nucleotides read TGTGCCAGCAGTTTATCGCGGGGGGCCCACGAGCAGTACTTC.

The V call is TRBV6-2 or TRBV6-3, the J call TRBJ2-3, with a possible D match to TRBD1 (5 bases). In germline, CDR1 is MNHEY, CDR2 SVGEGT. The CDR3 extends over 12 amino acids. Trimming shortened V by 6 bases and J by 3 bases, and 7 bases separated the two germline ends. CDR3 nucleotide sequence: TGTGCCAGCAGCCGACAGACAGATACGCAGTATTTT. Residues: CASSRQTDTQYF.

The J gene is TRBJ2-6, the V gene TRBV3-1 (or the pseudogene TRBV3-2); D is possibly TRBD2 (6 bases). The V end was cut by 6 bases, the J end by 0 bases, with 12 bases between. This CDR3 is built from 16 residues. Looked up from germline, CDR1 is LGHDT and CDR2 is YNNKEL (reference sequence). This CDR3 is CASRGGPHSGANVLTF. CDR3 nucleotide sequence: TGTGCCAGCAGGGGGGGACCGCACTCTGGGGCCAACGTCCTGACTTTC.

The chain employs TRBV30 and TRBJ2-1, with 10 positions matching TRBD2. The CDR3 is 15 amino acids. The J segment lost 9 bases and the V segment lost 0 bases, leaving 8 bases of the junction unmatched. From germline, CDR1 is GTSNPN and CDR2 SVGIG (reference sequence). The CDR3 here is CAWSVGAGGPGEQFF. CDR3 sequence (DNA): TGTGCCTGGAGTGTAGGAGCGGGGGGGCCCGGTGAGCAGTTCTTC.

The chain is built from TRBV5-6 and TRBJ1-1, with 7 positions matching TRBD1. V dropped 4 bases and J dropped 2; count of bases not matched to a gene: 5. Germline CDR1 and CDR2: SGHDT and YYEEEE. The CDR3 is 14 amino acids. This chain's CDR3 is CASSLQGFNTEAFF. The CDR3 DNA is TGTGCCAGCAGCCTACAGGGGTTTAACACTGAAGCTTTCTTT.

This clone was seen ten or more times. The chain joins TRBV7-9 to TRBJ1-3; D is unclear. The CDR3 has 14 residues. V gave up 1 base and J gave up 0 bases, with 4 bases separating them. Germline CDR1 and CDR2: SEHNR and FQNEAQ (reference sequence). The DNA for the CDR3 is TGTGCCAGCAGCTTAGGGAGCTCTGGAAACACCATATATTTT. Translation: CASSLGSSGNTIYF. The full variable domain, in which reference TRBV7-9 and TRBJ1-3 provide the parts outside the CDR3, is DTGVSQNPRHKITKRGQNVTFRCDPISEHNRLYWYRQTLGQGPEFLTYFQNEAQLEKSRLLSDRFSAERPKGSFSTLEIQRTEQGDSAMYLCASSLGSSGNTIYFGEGSWLTVV.

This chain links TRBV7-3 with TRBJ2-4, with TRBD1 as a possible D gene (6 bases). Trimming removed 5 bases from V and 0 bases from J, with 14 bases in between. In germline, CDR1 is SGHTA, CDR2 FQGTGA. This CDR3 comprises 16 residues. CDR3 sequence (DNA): TGTGCCAGCAGCCCCGGACAGCTGCTAGCCAAAAACATTCAGTACTTC. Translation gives CASSPGQLLAKNIQYF.

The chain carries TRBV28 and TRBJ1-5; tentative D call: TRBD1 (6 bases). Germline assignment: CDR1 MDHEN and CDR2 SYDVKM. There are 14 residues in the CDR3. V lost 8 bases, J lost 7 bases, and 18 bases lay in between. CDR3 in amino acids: CASRVGGRSQPQHF. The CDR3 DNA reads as TGTGCCAGCCGCGTGGGGGGGCGCAGCCAGCCCCAGCATTTT.

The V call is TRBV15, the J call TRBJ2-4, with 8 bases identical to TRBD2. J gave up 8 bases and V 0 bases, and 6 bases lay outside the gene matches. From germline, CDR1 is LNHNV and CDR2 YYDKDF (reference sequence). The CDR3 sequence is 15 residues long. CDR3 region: CATSRDRGTSDIQYF. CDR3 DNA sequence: TGTGCCACCAGCAGAGATAGAGGGACTAGTGACATTCAGTACTTC.

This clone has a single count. CDR3 nucleotides: TGTGCCTGGAGGGGAGGGGGCAATGAGCAGTTCTTC. Encoded protein: CAWRGGGNEQFF. This rearrangement joins TRBV30 to TRBJ2-1; possible D gene TRBD2, 7 bases. Trimming removed 3 bases from V and 6 bases from J, with 9 bases in between. The CDR3 length is 12 residues. Germline lookup yields CDR1 GTSNPN and CDR2 SVGIG (reference sequence).

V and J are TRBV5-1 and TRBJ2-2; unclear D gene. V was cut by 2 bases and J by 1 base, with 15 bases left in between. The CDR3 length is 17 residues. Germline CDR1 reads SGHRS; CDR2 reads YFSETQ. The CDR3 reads CASSFQVHPGNTGELFF. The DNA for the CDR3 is TGCGCCAGCAGCTTTCAGGTCCACCCAGGGAACACCGGGGAGCTGTTTTTT.

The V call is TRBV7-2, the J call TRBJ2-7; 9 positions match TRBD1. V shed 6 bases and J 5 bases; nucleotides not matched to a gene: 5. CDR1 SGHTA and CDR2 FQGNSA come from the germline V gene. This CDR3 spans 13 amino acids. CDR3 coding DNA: TGTGCCAGCAGTCGGGACAGGGAACACGAGCAGTACTTC. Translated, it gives CASSRDREHEQYF.

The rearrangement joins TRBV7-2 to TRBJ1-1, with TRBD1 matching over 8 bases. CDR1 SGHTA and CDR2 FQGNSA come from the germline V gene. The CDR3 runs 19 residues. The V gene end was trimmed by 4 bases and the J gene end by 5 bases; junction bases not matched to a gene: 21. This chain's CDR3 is CASSSDTNDRGDVGTEAFF. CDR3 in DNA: TGTGCCAGCAGCTCGGATACAAATGACAGGGGAGATGTCGGTACTGAAGCTTTCTTT.

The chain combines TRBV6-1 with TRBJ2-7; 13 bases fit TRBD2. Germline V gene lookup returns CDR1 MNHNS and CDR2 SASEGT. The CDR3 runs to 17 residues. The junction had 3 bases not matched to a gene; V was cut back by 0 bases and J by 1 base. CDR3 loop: CASSEAVLAGGSYEQYF. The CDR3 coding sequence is TGTGCCAGCAGTGAAGCGGTACTAGCGGGAGGGTCCTACGAGCAGTACTTC.